The T cell receptor (beta chain) under discussion was sequenced for a study of cytomegalovirus exposure and HLA in healthy donors. Study-wide background: The roughly 120 million unique TCR beta sequences, from approximately 170 million T cells, were found by an earlier analysis.

Study findings and constraints: Of the V segments, some could not be distinguished, including TRBV6-2 and TRBV6-3, and were excluded.

Of note for this clone: Antigen: not known.

J lost 7 bases, V lost 6 bases, and 14 bases had no gene match. The CDR3 is made up of 17 amino acids. From germline, CDR1 is SGHAT and CDR2 FQNNGV. 13 Jbeta primers and 60 Vbeta primers were used for the PCR. Here immunoSEQ multiplex PCR was the method, and the copy in TCRdb shows in-frame clones only, minus some. The repertoire has 160,000 or so clones, 80% of them found once; the top ten carry approximately 4.5%. The TCR sequence derives from a man younger than 40 in good health and CMV-seronegative. Sequencing was performed on PBMCs. The rearrangement joins TRBV11-2 to TRBJ2-1, with 11 bases matching TRBD2. The CDR3 region has the DNA TGTGCCAGCAGTTTCCTGGCCGGGACTAGCGGCGCTAATGAGCAGTTCTTC. It encodes CASSFLAGTSGANEQFF.